This TCR beta chain was identified during a study of cytomegalovirus exposure and HLA in healthy donors (dated by TCRdb to about 2017). About the study as a whole: An earlier analysis of several hundred of the donors reported 276 Gb of sequence data and 117 million unique TCR beta sequences obtained from roughly 170 million T cells. An early release covering roughly 580 HLA-typed donors comprised roughly 300 gigabases of sequencing data and around 86 million unique TCR sequences. Of the roughly 400 genotyped donors, 81% were placed in the genetic ancestry cluster associated with self-reported Caucasian donors. The aim of the study was to test whether cataloging public T cell receptors could identify signatures of past pathogen exposure. The study used immunosequencing to profile the T cell repertoires of some 600 subjects and linked those repertoires to cytomegalovirus serostatus. Along with the approximately 670-subject first cohort, a separate validation cohort of 120 different subjects was used. To predict cytomegalovirus infection status, the study combined high-throughput TCR immunosequencing, statistical association of individual TCRs with disease status, and machine learning. A later analysis re-analyzed previously published TCR beta repertoires from hundreds of donors and added high-resolution HLA genotyping to study TCR occurrence patterns. In the later analysis, no new phenotypic data were used to find candidate immune exposures; instead, reliance was placed on TCR beta sequences and their occurrence across donors. In an earlier analysis of about 590 of the donors, high-throughput TCR beta sequencing was used to judge whether each TCR beta V gene segment behaved as functional or pseudogenic. Donor age, sex, ethnicity and CMV serostatus were collected together with the repertoire data. A later genetic analysis used genome-wide SNP genotypes for about three fifths of the 666 donors, treating that subset as a discovery cohort. Every discovery cohort repertoire had been produced on one sequencing platform. HLA typing covered class I and class II loci at four-digit resolution. Typing coverage varied by locus: 629-630 donors for A, B, C, DRB1 and DQB1; around 560 for DQA1; over 600 for DPA1; some 470 for DPB1. Five DR-DQ haplotypes were treated as single units for association and clustering because of strong linkage in the cohort. Among about 400 genotyped donors of the cohort, an average of approximately 200,000 unique TCR beta nucleotide sequences was sequenced per donor, of which 15% to 20% were non-productive.

The library was prepared using the immunoSEQ multiplex PCR assay. For the multiplex PCR, a mixture combining 60 forward primers for TCR Vbeta segments and 13 reverse primers for TCR Jbeta segments was used. The CDR3 region of rearranged TCR beta genes was amplified from genomic DNA with a multiplex PCR assay. Amplified TCR beta libraries were sequenced as 87-base-pair reads on the Illumina HiSeq System. Per the original workflow: In a later analysis, tens of millions of unique TCR beta chains were counted across the approximately 640 repertoires, and around 10 million of these chains were shared by at least two donors. A nearest-neighbor algorithm error-corrected the raw reads and collapsed the reads into unique sequences, merging closely related sequences to remove PCR and sequencing errors. V, D and J gene segments were assigned by aligning CDR3 sequences to IMGT reference sequences. For a sequence to be retained, a match of at least six nucleotides to both a V gene segment and a J gene segment was required. A rearrangement was called productive if the CDR3 had no stop codons and remained in frame with V and J, and every other rearrangement was called non-productive. Following IMGT convention, CDR3 was defined as the stretch from the second conserved V-encoded cysteine up to the conserved J-encoded phenylalanine. In an earlier analysis of some 550 of the donors, sequences lacking an unambiguous match to a single V gene segment were excluded. An earlier analysis of 587 of the donors classified V segments as functional when productive rearrangements were above 56.7% and as segregating when the standard deviation between donors was above 5%. A statistical classification framework was built to diagnose cytomegalovirus status from the catalog of TCR beta chain sequences. A later analysis assigned V and J genes by comparing TCR nucleotide sequences with IMGT/GENE-DB human TR gene sequences. The TCRdist pipeline was used in a later analysis to assign CDR3 sequences and most-parsimonious VDJ recombination scenarios. In a later analysis, each TCR beta chain was defined by its CDR3 amino acid sequence together with its V-gene family, and reads without a unique V-gene family were excluded. In a later analysis, several hundred highly shared, low-generation-probability nucleotide sequences were removed to address suspected cross-contamination and a sequencing artifact. For each public chain, a later analysis derived a clonal expansion index from normalized ranks of inferred template counts within each repertoire. In a later analysis, generation probabilities were computed using a VDJ recombination model fitted to out-of-frame rearrangements, and the results were checked against IGoR. Hypergeometric tests were used in a later analysis to score TCR-TCR, TCR-HLA and TCR-CMV co-occurrence, with a repertoire-size bias correction applied to the TCR pairs. False discovery rates were estimated in a later analysis by permuting HLA or CMV assignments 20 times. A later analysis grouped co-occurring TCRs with DBSCAN, adding TCRdist sequence similarity when clustering within HLA-allele-positive subsets. Repertoires with fewer than 30,000 or more than 120,000 public chains, plus five repertoires with anomalous nucleotide sharing, were excluded from co-occurrence clustering. The clones in this table, taken by TCRdb from immuneACCESS, are in-frame only. Not every clone is retained; where verified, under half of the shortfall comes from an unresolved V gene, and the cause of the rest is unknown. Clone size and the V and J calls come from that table; the DNA yielded D and trimming. The sample data list 130,000 to 150,000 clones, and 80% to 85% of these were observed just once. The leading ten clones occupy less than 3.5% of the sample.

Points on this clone: The target of this receptor is not known. There are no base qualities to consult, and no much larger clone falls within one base.

CDR1 and CDR2, looked up from the germline V gene, are ENHRY and SYGVKD. The CDR3, cysteine through phenylalanine, is 15 amino acids long. Just CDR3 DNA is preserved here, 45 bases in frame from base 1. V is shortened by 10 bases, J by 8 bases, and the region joining them spans 26 bases. The cohort comprised under 700 healthy bone marrow donors. At the time of sampling, every cohort member was nominally healthy, though immune exposures that went unrecorded were likely present. The donor tested CMV seronegative, placing the donor among the 350 or so seronegative members of the cohort. A peripheral blood sample was provided by each donor, and peripheral blood mononuclear cells were used for TCR beta sequencing. The Qiagen DNeasy Blood Extraction Kit was used to extract genomic DNA from the blood cell samples. What the work shows at the level of the full study, not this receptor alone: Sequencing depth was assumed to be roughly uniform across donors in the presence/absence analyses, though that assumption may not hold. Specific HLA alleles were associated with 15,000 to 20,000 TCR beta sequences at a false discovery rate of 0.05 in a later analysis. In a later analysis, TCR association rates were found to vary across HLA loci, with the most associated TCRs seen for DRB1 alleles and the fewest for HLA-C alleles. Compared with the approximately 670-donor mean, donors in an Asian-associated ancestry cluster had fewer N-insertions in productive TCRs, according to a later genetic analysis. Assigning TCR associations to individual alleles was difficult when HLA alleles, especially DR and DQ, strongly co-occurred. Only TCR beta chains were sequenced in this cohort, and the absence of alpha or paired-chain data limited detectable features. Compared with equally common non-associated chains, HLA-associated TCR beta chains in a later analysis were more clonally expanded and had lower generation probabilities. In vitro tests confirmed that three of the cytomegalovirus-associated TCR beta chains recognize cytomegalovirus antigens. Most TCR sequences were observed very rarely across donors, whereas some public TCRs were present in many individuals. Correlated functional status among segregating V segments might reflect linkage disequilibrium, but an unknown experimental factor could not be ruled out. The study gave a list of about 160 TCR beta chains associated with cytomegalovirus. In a later genetic analysis, a missense DCLRE1C variant was associated with V-gene and J-gene trimming of TCR beta chains, and the association was replicated in an independent cohort. Because counts were too low, roughly 18 rarely observed V segments, including chromosome 9 orphons, were left out of the earlier analysis of several hundred of the donors. In a later analysis, several top co-occurrence clusters were reported to appear linked to parvovirus B19, influenza, CMV and Epstein-Barr virus. In an earlier analysis of around 500 of the donors, most TCR beta V segments appeared in productive rearrangements about 87% or about 30% of the time, broadly matching IMGT annotations. Some IMGT-functional V segments, including TRBV6-2 and TRBV6-3, could not be told apart with the 87-base-pair reads, so those segments were excluded. A cluster of highly shared sequence variants was judged likely to be a technical artifact of the sequencing pipeline. The authors suggested that the approach could potentially be generalized to other disease states and immunological phenotypes. A further reported finding was that TCR beta sequences accurately predicted the HLA-A and HLA-B alleles for most subjects in the first cohort. Most CMV-associated TCR beta chains appeared to be HLA-restricted in a later analysis, and the HLA associations seemed to be driven largely by CMV exposure. For the cohort, immune exposure information was limited to CMV serostatus. Because some donors lacked HLA typing at each locus, the association tests relied only on the typed subset. Cytomegalovirus status was reported to be diagnosed by the classifier with high specificity and sensitivity in both the original and validation cohorts.

This TCR derives from a woman between 25 and 40 years old in good health and CMV-seronegative. Sample: PBMCs. Recombination joined TRBV10-3 with TRBJ1-2; the D region possibly corresponds to TRBD1 (6 bases align). The CDR3 has the sequence CATEEENREGGGYTF. Read as DNA, the sequence is TGTGCCACCGAGGAGGAAAACAGGGAGGGTGGAGGCTACACCTTC.